This TCR beta chain was observed in a study of blood T cell repertoires in COVID-19. For the study at large: Samples of COVID-19 (acute and convalescent) were obtained from the United States, Italy and Spain. T cells, B-cell-depleted T cells, or PBMCs supplied cDNA or gDNA.

Per the original data handling: Estimates of nucleated cell counts were drawn from the amplification of reference gene primers. Profiled with immunoSEQ multiplex PCR; TCRdb holds only in-frame clones, not every one. V and J calls and clone size come straight from that table; D and trimming were deduced from the DNA. The table shows 88,000 or so clones, with approximately 89% occurring only once. Trimming cost V 5 bases and J 0 bases; bases outside gene matches: 1. There are 14 residues in the CDR3. Germline loops: CDR1 MDHEN, CDR2 SYDVKM. The rearrangement joins TRBV28 to TRBJ2-7; 10 nucleotides agree with TRBD2. The sequenced sample consisted of peripheral blood. This clonotype originated in a man aged 50 or older with acute or convalescent COVID-19. The CDR3 nucleotides read TGTGCCAGCAGTCTAGCGGGAGTCTCCTACGAGCAGTACTTC. It encodes CASSLAGVSYEQYF.